The rows below give T cell receptor beta chains drawn from one sample of a study of T cell repertoires in cytomegalovirus infection. TCRdb fed the reads into MiXCR, producing one record per CDR3 protein. The sample has some 920,000 distinct CDR3 sequences, about a third seen once. These TCRs are of unknown antigen specificity. Sequencing was performed on cultured CD8+ T cells from PBMCs, taken from culture after CMV antigen stimulation. All receptors derive from a human donor in good health (CMV status not recorded). Some clones in this sample may be carry-over from other donors' samples. Each CDR3 is given with its conserved first and last residue. Fields, in order: D gene, clone size, J gene, V gene, CDR3 protein, CDR3 DNA. D genes are given only for firm matches. The listing skips clone size in some rows; elsewhere it reads once, few, many or a size class.

d_gene: -
abundance: -
j_gene: TRBJ2-1
v_gene: TRBV2
CDR3aa: CASSDPDLNEQFF
CDR3nt: TGTGCCAGCTCGGACCCGGACCTCAATGAGCAGTTCTTC

d_gene: -
abundance: -
j_gene: TRBJ2-1
v_gene: TRBV20-1
CDR3aa: CSARDRQTPANEQFF
CDR3nt: TGCAGTGCTAGAGATCGCCAGACTCCGGCTAATGAGCAGTTCTTC

d_gene: -
abundance: many
j_gene: TRBJ2-1
v_gene: TRBV7-6
CDR3aa: CASSSFGQDEQFF
CDR3nt: TGTGCCAGCAGCTCGTTCGGGCAAGATGAGCAGTTCTTC

d_gene: -
abundance: -
j_gene: TRBJ2-2
v_gene: TRBV11-2
CDR3aa: CASSPWERVNTGELFF
CDR3nt: TGTGCCAGCAGCCCCTGGGAGCGGGTGAACACCGGGGAGCTGTTTTTT

d_gene: -
abundance: -
j_gene: TRBJ2-2
v_gene: TRBV4-1
CDR3aa: CASSQVGQITGELFF
CDR3nt: TGCGCCAGCAGCCAAGTCGGACAGATCACCGGGGAGCTGTTTTTT

d_gene: -
abundance: -
j_gene: TRBJ1-1
v_gene: TRBV7-9
CDR3aa: CASSSSMAQGHTEAFF
CDR3nt: TGTGCCAGCAGCTCATCAATGGCACAGGGACACACTGAAGCTTTCTTT

d_gene: TRBD1
abundance: many
j_gene: TRBJ1-1
v_gene: TRBV12-3/TRBV12-4
CDR3aa: CASSFVRITGAENTEAFF
CDR3nt: TGTGCCAGCAGTTTCGTAAGGATAACAGGGGCCGAGAACACTGAAGCTTTCTTT

d_gene: TRBD2
abundance: -
j_gene: TRBJ2-3
v_gene: TRBV6-8
CDR3aa: CASSYSREASGENTDTQYF
CDR3nt: TGTGCCAGCAGTTACTCGAGGGAGGCTAGCGGGGAGAACACAGATACGCAGTATTTT

d_gene: -
abundance: many
j_gene: TRBJ2-5
v_gene: TRBV7-8
CDR3aa: CASSWRGGETQYF
CDR3nt: TGTGCCAGCAGCTGGAGGGGGGGTGAGACCCAGTACTTC

d_gene: -
abundance: many
j_gene: TRBJ1-2
v_gene: TRBV7-8
CDR3aa: CASSLVRGADKVLNYGYTF
CDR3nt: TGTGCCAGCAGCTTAGTGAGGGGGGCAGACAAAGTCCTTAACTATGGCTACACCTTC

d_gene: TRBD1
abundance: -
j_gene: TRBJ1-1
v_gene: TRBV28
CDR3aa: CASRETGGPEAFF
CDR3nt: TGTGCCAGCAGAGAGACAGGGGGCCCTGAAGCTTTCTTT

d_gene: -
abundance: -
j_gene: TRBJ1-2
v_gene: TRBV7-9
CDR3aa: CASSPDRTTFYGYTF
CDR3nt: TGTGCCAGCAGCCCCGACAGGACGACTTTCTATGGCTACACCTTC

d_gene: TRBD2
abundance: -
j_gene: TRBJ2-7
v_gene: TRBV7-8
CDR3aa: CASSFPSPWTSAEQYF
CDR3nt: TGTGCCAGCAGCTTCCCATCCCCCTGGACTAGCGCAGAGCAGTACTTC

d_gene: -
abundance: few
j_gene: TRBJ2-2
v_gene: TRBV6-5
CDR3aa: CASSYSTAGELFF
CDR3nt: TGTGCCAGCAGTTACTCGACTGCCGGGGAGCTGTTTTTT

d_gene: -
abundance: few
j_gene: TRBJ1-6
v_gene: TRBV27
CDR3aa: CASSLSRRGPYNSPLHF
CDR3nt: TGTGCCAGCAGTTTATCCCGACGAGGGCCCTATAATTCACCCCTCCACTTT

d_gene: -
abundance: many
j_gene: TRBJ1-1
v_gene: TRBV7-6
CDR3aa: CASSFVDTEAFF
CDR3nt: TGTGCCAGCAGCTTTGTCGACACTGAAGCTTTCTTT

d_gene: TRBD1
abundance: -
j_gene: TRBJ1-1
v_gene: TRBV7-6
CDR3aa: CASSFRGQGSTEAFF
CDR3nt: TGTGCCAGCAGCTTTCGGGGACAGGGTAGCACTGAAGCTTTCTTT

d_gene: -
abundance: -
j_gene: TRBJ1-4
v_gene: TRBV2
CDR3aa: CASSDRDAAPRGEKLFF
CDR3nt: TGTGCCAGCAGCGATCGGGACGCCGCCCCGAGAGGCGAAAAACTGTTTTTT

d_gene: -
abundance: -
j_gene: TRBJ2-3
v_gene: TRBV6-2/TRBV6-3
CDR3aa: CASSYGHRSTDTQYF
CDR3nt: TGTGCCAGCAGTTACGGGCACCGTAGCACAGATACGCAGTATTTT

d_gene: -
abundance: -
j_gene: TRBJ2-6
v_gene: TRBV7-6
CDR3aa: CASSLELQGRRDSGANVLTF
CDR3nt: TGTGCCAGCAGCTTAGAATTACAGGGGAGGAGGGACTCTGGGGCCAACGTCCTGACTTTC

d_gene: TRBD1
abundance: few
j_gene: TRBJ2-3
v_gene: TRBV7-2
CDR3aa: CASSSWDRITDTQYF
CDR3nt: TGTGCCAGCAGCTCATGGGACAGAATCACAGATACGCAGTATTTT

d_gene: -
abundance: -
j_gene: TRBJ1-1
v_gene: TRBV15
CDR3aa: CATSSSQGNTEAFF
CDR3nt: TGTGCCACCAGCAGCTCCCAGGGGAACACTGAAGCTTTCTTT

d_gene: TRBD2
abundance: -
j_gene: TRBJ2-3
v_gene: TRBV7-6
CDR3aa: CASSLATAVVAGEDTQYF
CDR3nt: TGTGCCAGCAGCTTAGCGACAGCGGTGGTAGCGGGGGAAGATACGCAGTATTTT

d_gene: TRBD1
abundance: few
j_gene: TRBJ1-4
v_gene: TRBV5-1
CDR3aa: CASSPNRGTNEKLFF
CDR3nt: TGCGCCAGCAGCCCGAACAGGGGTACTAATGAAAAACTGTTTTTT

d_gene: TRBD2
abundance: -
j_gene: TRBJ2-7
v_gene: TRBV20-1
CDR3aa: CSASAGGAYEQYF
CDR3nt: TGCAGTGCTAGCGCGGGGGGAGCCTACGAGCAGTACTTC

d_gene: -
abundance: few
j_gene: TRBJ1-2
v_gene: TRBV7-2
CDR3aa: CASSPWTASDYGYTF
CDR3nt: TGTGCCAGCAGCCCCTGGACAGCCTCAGACTATGGCTACACCTTC

d_gene: TRBD1
abundance: once
j_gene: TRBJ1-1
v_gene: TRBV29-1
CDR3aa: CSVEVTDREAFF
CDR3nt: TGCAGCGTTGAAGTTACGGACAGGGAAGCTTTCTTT

d_gene: TRBD1
abundance: few
j_gene: TRBJ1-1
v_gene: TRBV6-5
CDR3aa: CASNTLPGQGSSNTEAFF
CDR3nt: TGTGCCAGCAACACACTGCCGGGACAGGGGTCTTCGAACACTGAAGCTTTCTTT

d_gene: -
abundance: -
j_gene: TRBJ1-2
v_gene: TRBV20-1
CDR3aa: CGGISGGPYGYTF
CDR3nt: TGCGGGGGGATCTCCGGTGGACCCTATGGCTACACCTTC

d_gene: TRBD2
abundance: -
j_gene: TRBJ2-2
v_gene: TRBV6-2/TRBV6-3
CDR3aa: CASTLSGGTGELFF
CDR3nt: TGTGCCAGCACCCTTTCGGGGGGCACCGGGGAGCTGTTTTTT

d_gene: TRBD1
abundance: -
j_gene: TRBJ2-2
v_gene: TRBV10-3
CDR3aa: CAISESVAPGTGDSGELFF
CDR3nt: TGTGCCATCAGTGAGTCGGTTGCACCCGGGACAGGGGATTCCGGGGAGCTGTTTTTT

d_gene: -
abundance: -
j_gene: TRBJ2-1
v_gene: TRBV4-1
CDR3aa: CTSSPSVGYNEQFF
CDR3nt: TGCACCAGCAGCCCTTCTGTGGGTTACAATGAGCAGTTCTTC

d_gene: -
abundance: -
j_gene: TRBJ1-1
v_gene: TRBV19
CDR3aa: CASSSSGKTEAFF
CDR3nt: TGTGCCAGTAGTTCGTCAGGGAAAACTGAAGCTTTCTTT

d_gene: TRBD2
abundance: -
j_gene: TRBJ2-1
v_gene: TRBV7-3
CDR3aa: CASSFSSGGRYNEQFF
CDR3nt: TGTGCCAGCAGCTTTTCTAGCGGGGGGAGGTACAATGAGCAGTTCTTC

d_gene: -
abundance: -
j_gene: TRBJ1-5
v_gene: TRBV12-3/TRBV12-4
CDR3aa: CASSPPPGNQPQHF
CDR3nt: TGTGCCAGCAGTCCTCCCCCTGGCAATCAGCCCCAGCATTTT

d_gene: TRBD1
abundance: -
j_gene: TRBJ1-2
v_gene: TRBV2
CDR3aa: CANPFSGTANYGYTF
CDR3nt: TGTGCCAATCCCTTTTCCGGGACAGCTAACTATGGCTACACCTTC

d_gene: -
abundance: few
j_gene: TRBJ2-3
v_gene: TRBV6-5
CDR3aa: CASSYSGLNTDTQYF
CDR3nt: TGTGCCAGCAGTTACTCGGGACTGAACACAGATACGCAGTATTTT

d_gene: TRBD1
abundance: many
j_gene: TRBJ1-1
v_gene: TRBV7-2
CDR3aa: CASSLRRVGGQGNYEAFF
CDR3nt: TGTGCCAGCAGCTTACGACGAGTTGGTGGACAGGGCAATTATGAAGCTTTCTTT

d_gene: -
abundance: few
j_gene: TRBJ1-5
v_gene: TRBV2
CDR3aa: CASSESVYSNQPQHF
CDR3nt: TGTGCCAGCAGTGAATCGGTTTATAGCAATCAGCCCCAGCATTTT

d_gene: -
abundance: many
j_gene: TRBJ2-3
v_gene: TRBV7-3
CDR3aa: CASSLEPGGLGPDTQYF
CDR3nt: TGTGCCAGCAGTCTAGAGCCTGGGGGGCTCGGGCCAGATACGCAGTATTTT